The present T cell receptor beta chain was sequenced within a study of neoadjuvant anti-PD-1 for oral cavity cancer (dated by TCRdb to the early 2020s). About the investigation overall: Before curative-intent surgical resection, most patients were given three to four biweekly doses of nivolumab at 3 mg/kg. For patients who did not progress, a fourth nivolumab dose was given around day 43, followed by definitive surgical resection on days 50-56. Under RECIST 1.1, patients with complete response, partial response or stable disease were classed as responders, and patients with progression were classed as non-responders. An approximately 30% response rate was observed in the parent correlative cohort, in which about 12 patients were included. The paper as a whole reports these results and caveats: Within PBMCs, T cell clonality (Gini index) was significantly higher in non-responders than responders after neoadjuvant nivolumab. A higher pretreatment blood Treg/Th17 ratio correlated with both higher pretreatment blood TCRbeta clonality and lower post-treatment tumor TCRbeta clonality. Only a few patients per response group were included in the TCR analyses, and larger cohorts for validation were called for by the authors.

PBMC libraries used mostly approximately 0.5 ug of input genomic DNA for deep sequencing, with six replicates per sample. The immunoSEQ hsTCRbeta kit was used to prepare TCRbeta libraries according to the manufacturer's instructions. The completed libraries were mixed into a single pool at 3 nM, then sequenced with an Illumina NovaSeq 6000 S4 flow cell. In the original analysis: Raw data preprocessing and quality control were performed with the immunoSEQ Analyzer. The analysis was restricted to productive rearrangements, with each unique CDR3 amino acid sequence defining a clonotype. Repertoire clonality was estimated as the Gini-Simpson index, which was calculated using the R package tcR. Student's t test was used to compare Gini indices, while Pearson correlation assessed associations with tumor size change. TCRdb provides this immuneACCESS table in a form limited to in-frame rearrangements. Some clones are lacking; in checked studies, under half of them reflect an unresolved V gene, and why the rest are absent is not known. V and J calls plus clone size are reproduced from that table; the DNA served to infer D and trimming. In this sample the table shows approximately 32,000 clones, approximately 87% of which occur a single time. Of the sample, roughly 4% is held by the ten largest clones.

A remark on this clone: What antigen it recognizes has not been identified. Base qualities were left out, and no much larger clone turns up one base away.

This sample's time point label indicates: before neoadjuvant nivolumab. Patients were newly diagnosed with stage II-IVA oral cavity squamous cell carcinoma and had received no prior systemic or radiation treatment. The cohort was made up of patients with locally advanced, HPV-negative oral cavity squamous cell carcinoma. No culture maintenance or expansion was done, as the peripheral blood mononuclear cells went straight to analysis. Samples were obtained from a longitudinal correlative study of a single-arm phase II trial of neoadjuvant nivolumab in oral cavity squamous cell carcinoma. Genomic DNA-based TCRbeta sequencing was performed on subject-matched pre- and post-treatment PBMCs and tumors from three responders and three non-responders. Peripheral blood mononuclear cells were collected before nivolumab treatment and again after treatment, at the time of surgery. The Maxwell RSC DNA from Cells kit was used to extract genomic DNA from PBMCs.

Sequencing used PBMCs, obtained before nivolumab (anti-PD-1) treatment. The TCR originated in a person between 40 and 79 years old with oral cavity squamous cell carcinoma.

The DNA sequence is TGCGCCAGCAGCCAAGATTCGGTGGGGGCCCCATATGGCTACACCTTC. Protein translation: CASSQDSVGAPYGYTF. Rearrangement joined TRBV4-3 to TRBJ1-2; the D gene is perhaps TRBD1, on 6 matching bases. V lost 0 bases and J lost 5 bases; the stretch between them is 16 bases long. Inclusive of the bounding cysteine and phenylalanine, the CDR3 is 16 residues long. The only DNA kept is the CDR3, 48 bases in frame from the first base. The germline V gene specifies LGHNA as CDR1 and YSLEER as CDR2.